This T cell receptor (beta chain) was captured by sequencing in a study of T cells after yellow fever vaccination. The overall study: Preparation of fractions with low cell numbers was performed using SMART-Seq v4 Ultra Low Input.

They built TCR cDNA with 5'RACE template switching, a step that put in a universal primer site and UMIs. TCRdb reanalysed the 5' RACE reads using MiXCR and keeps one entry per CDR3 protein. The data contain 120,000 or so distinct CDR3 sequences, approximately 16% of them singletons. Trimming took off 5 bases at V and 1 base at J, with 12 bases between the two ends. The germline CDR1 and CDR2 sequences are SGHVS and FQNEAQ. This CDR3 has 15 residues. Overall study findings and caveats: A weaker but faster secondary response was observed, peaking on day 5 versus 15.

This clonotype was counted only a few times. What it binds is not known. The sequences come from CD8+ T cells sorted from PBMCs, collected 5 days after the yellow fever booster vaccination. The chain joins TRBV7-8 to TRBJ2-1; tentatively, D is TRBD2 (6 bases). The clonotype was recovered from a young man who received the YFV17D yellow fever vaccine. CDR3 loop: CASSATSDSYNEQFF. The CDR3 coding sequence is TGTGCCAGCAGCGCGACTAGTGATTCCTACAATGAGCAGTTCTTC.